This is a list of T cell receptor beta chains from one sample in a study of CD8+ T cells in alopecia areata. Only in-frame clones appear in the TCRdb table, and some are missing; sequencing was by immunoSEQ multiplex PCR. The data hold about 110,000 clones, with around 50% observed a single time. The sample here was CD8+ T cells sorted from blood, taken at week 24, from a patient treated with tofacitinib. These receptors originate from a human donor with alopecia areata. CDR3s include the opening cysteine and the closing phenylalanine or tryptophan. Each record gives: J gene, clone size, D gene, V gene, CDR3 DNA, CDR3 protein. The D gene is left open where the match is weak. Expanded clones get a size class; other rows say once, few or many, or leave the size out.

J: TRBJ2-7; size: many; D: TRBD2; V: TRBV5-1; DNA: TGCGCCAGCAGCCTTACCGGGGGTAGCGGGGACGAGCAGTACTTC; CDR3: CASSLTGGSGDEQYF
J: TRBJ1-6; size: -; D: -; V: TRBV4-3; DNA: TGCGCCAGCAGCCTCTCGAATTCACCCCTCCACTTT; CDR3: CASSLSNSPLHF
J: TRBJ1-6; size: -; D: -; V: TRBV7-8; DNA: TGTGCCAGCAGCTTAGACTTGGTCGTCTTGAATTCACCCCTCCACTTT; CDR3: CASSLDLVVLNSPLHF
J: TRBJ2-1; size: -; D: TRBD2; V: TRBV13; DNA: TGTGCCAGCAGCTTAGGCCTAGCGGGGGAATACAATGAGCAGTTCTTC; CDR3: CASSLGLAGEYNEQFF
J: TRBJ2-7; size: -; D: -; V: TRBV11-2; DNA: TGTGCCAGCAGCTCCATTGTCCGGGACGGAAAACTAGGGCAGTACTTC; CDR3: CASSSIVRDGKLGQYF
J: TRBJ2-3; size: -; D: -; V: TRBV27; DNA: TGTGCCAGCAGTTCTCTCTTAGGGCGGGATACGCAGTATTTT; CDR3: CASSSLLGRDTQYF
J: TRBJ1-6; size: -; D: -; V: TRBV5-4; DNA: TGTGCCAGCAGCCGAGACAGAGATTCACCCCTCCACTTT; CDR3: CASSRDRDSPLHF
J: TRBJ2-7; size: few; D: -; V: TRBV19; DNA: TGTGCCAGTAGTGCCGGGGACTCCTACGAGCAGTACTTC; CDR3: CASSAGDSYEQYF
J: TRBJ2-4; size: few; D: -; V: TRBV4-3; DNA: TGCGCCAGCAGCCATGGATACAGGGAACCCATTCAGTACTTC; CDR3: CASSHGYREPIQYF
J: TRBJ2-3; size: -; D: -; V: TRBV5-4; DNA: TGTGCCAGCAGCCAAGGGACGGTGAGCACAGATACGCAGTATTTT; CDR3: CASSQGTVSTDTQYF
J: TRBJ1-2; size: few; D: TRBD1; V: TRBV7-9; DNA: TGTGCCAGCAGCCCGGGACAGGGCATCTATGGCTACACCTTC; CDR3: CASSPGQGIYGYTF
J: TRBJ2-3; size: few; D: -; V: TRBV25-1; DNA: TGTGCCAGCAGCGAAACGGCTGACAGCACAGATACGCAGTATTTT; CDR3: CASSETADSTDTQYF
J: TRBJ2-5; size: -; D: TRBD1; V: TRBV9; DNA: TGTGCCAGCAGCGCCGGGACAGACGAAGAGACCCAGTACTTC; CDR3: CASSAGTDEETQYF
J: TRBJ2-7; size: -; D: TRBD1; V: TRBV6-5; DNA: TGTGCCAGCAGCGCCGGGACAGCCTACGAGCAGTACTTC; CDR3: CASSAGTAYEQYF
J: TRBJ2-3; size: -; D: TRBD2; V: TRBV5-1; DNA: TGCGCCAGCAGCTTGACTAGCGCCGCAGATACGCAGTATTTT; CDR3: CASSLTSAADTQYF
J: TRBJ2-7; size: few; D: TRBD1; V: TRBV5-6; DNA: TGTGCCAGCAGCCCTCGACAGGGGGTAAAGCCCTACGAGCAGTACTTC; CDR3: CASSPRQGVKPYEQYF